This is a list of T cell receptor beta chains from one sample in a study of CD8 T cells in Susac syndrome. TCRdb reprocessed the immunoSEQ multiplex PCR reads with MiXCR, giving one entry per CDR3 protein. The table includes about 250,000 distinct CDR3 sequences, about 94% detected once. Material: CD4+ T cells from PBMCs. The receptor set was obtained from a human donor with multiple sclerosis. Both conserved end residues are part of each CDR3. Fields, in order: V gene, J gene, D gene, clone size, CDR3 DNA, CDR3 protein. The D gene is left open where the match is weak. Some rows mark clone size as missing; the rest say once, few, many or name a class of expanded clone.

TRBV24-1	TRBJ1-5	-	-	TGTGCCACCAGTGATCCCAAAGGGGGGGAGCAGCCCCAGCATTTT	CATSDPKGGEQPQHF
TRBV5-1	TRBJ2-6	-	-	TGCGCCAGCAGCCCATCAAACTCTGGTCGAGGTTCTGGGGCCAACGTCCTGACTTTC	CASSPSNSGRGSGANVLTF
TRBV29-1	TRBJ2-4	-	-	TGCAGCGTTGAGGAGGGAACGAACATTCAGTACTTC	CSVEEGTNIQYF
TRBV5-1	TRBJ1-1	-	-	TGCGCCAGCAGCCCTGCCGGCGAGGGCACTGAAGCTTTCTTT	CASSPAGEGTEAFF
TRBV29-1	TRBJ2-6	-	-	TGCAGCGTTGGGGCGGCCAACGTCCTGACTTTC	CSVGAANVLTF
TRBV10-3	TRBJ1-4	TRBD1	-	TGTGCCACCGGTACAGGGGCTGCGAATGAAAAACTGTTTTTT	CATGTGAANEKLFF
TRBV18	TRBJ1-1	-	-	TGTGCCAGCTCACCACCGACGGCCGGGCTTTTCATGAACACTGAAGCTTTCTTT	CASSPPTAGLFMNTEAFF
TRBV6-5	TRBJ2-1	TRBD2	-	TGTGCCAGCAGTTCCGGGGCAGCGGGGGGGTTCAACAATGAGCAGTTCTTC	CASSSGAAGGFNNEQFF
TRBV10-3	TRBJ1-2	TRBD1	-	TGTGCCATCAGCAGACAGGGGTCAGATGGCTACACCTTC	CAISRQGSDGYTF
TRBV29-1	TRBJ2-7	TRBD1	once	TGCAGCGTTTCGACAGGGGGGTTGCACGAGCAGTACTTC	CSVSTGGLHEQYF
TRBV6-4	TRBJ2-3	-	-	TGTGCCAGCAGTGACTCTACATTGGGTACGCAGTATTTT	CASSDSTLGTQYF
TRBV7-9	TRBJ2-7	-	-	TGTGCCAGCAGCTTTAGTCAGCCCTACGAGCAGTACTTC	CASSFSQPYEQYF
TRBV27	TRBJ2-6	TRBD2	-	TGTGCCAGCAGCCGGACTAGCGGACTCGGTGGGGCCAACGTCCTGACTTTC	CASSRTSGLGGANVLTF
TRBV24-1	TRBJ1-5	-	-	TGTGCCACCAGTGAGGGGACACGCAATCAGCCCCAGCATTTT	CATSEGTRNQPQHF
TRBV12-3/TRBV12-4	TRBJ1-2	-	once	TGTGCCAGCAGTTTCTCCGACTATGGCTACACCTTC	CASSFSDYGYTF
TRBV6-1	TRBJ2-4	TRBD1	-	TGTGCCAGCAGTGTTGACAGGGGAAACATTCAGTACTTC	CASSVDRGNIQYF
TRBV12-3/TRBV12-4	TRBJ2-2	TRBD1	-	TGTGCCAGCAGTCAGGGACAGGATGCCGGGGAGCTGTTTTTT	CASSQGQDAGELFF